The next 5 T cell receptor beta chains were all read from a single sample in a study of a mutant IDH1 vaccine in newly diagnosed glioma. TCRdb keeps only in-frame clones here, not all; method: immunoSEQ multiplex PCR. The sample holds over 15,000 clones; about 95% are singletons and the top ten take 3.6%. Noted time point: baseline, week 1 (first vaccination visit). Regarding treatment: pre-vaccination baseline after standard-of-care therapy. The sequencing used peripheral blood mononuclear cells (PBMCs), collected from a glioma patient treated with radiotherapy, temozolomide or both. These receptors originate from a young woman with glioma. Some clones in this sample may be carry-over from other donors' samples.

The CDR3 DNA reads TGTGCCAGCAGCCCGATAGGGGCAGGGGCCAACGTCCTGACTTTC. Translated: CASSPIGAGANVLTF. The chain joins TRBV5-5 to TRBJ2-6, with D possibly being TRBD1 (5 bases). V lost 4 bases to trimming and J lost 4 bases, with 12 bases between them. The germline V gene has CDR1 SGHKS and CDR2 YYEKEE (reference sequence). The CDR3 is made up of 15 amino acids.

The chain combines TRBV18 with TRBJ1-1; 9 bases agree with TRBD1. Germline V CDR1 and CDR2: KGHSH, LQKENI. V shed 8 bases and J 3 bases; nucleotides not matched to a gene: 7. The CDR3 is 14 amino acids. CDR3: CASIQGAEDTEAFF. CDR3 bases: TGTGCCAGCATACAGGGGGCTGAGGACACTGAAGCTTTCTTT. Full variable domain (rest looked up from reference TRBV18 and TRBJ1-1): NAGVMQNPRHLVRRRGQEARLRCSPMKGHSHVYWYRQLPEEGLKFMVYLQKENIIDESGMPKERFSAEFPKEGPSILRIQQVVRGDSAAYFCASIQGAEDTEAFFGQGTRLTVV.

The J gene is TRBJ1-2, the V gene TRBV6-1; possible D gene TRBD1, 5 bases. The CDR3 has 12 residues. V was shortened by 8 bases and J by 7 bases, with 14 bases between the two germline ends. CDR1 MNHNS and CDR2 SASEGT come from the germline V gene. CDR3 nucleotides: TGTGCCAGCGGGGGTCCGGGGAGTGGCTACACCTTC. This encodes CASGGPGSGYTF.

CDR3 DNA sequence: TGTGCCAGCAGCTTAGCCGGACTAGCTGGGAATGAGCAGTTCTTC. This sequence encodes CASSLAGLAGNEQFF. The rearrangement uses TRBV7-2 and TRBJ2-1, with 8 bases matching TRBD2. CDR3 size: 15 residues. V shed 0 bases and J 7 bases; nucleotides not matched to a gene: 5. Germline CDR1 reads SGHTA; CDR2 reads FQGNSA.

V usage is TRBV11-2 and J usage is TRBJ2-2, with TRBD2 matching over 7 bases. The CDR3 runs to 15 residues. The V and J ends lost 1 base and 2 bases, in that order; junction bases with no gene match: 1. CDR1 SGHAT and CDR2 FQNNGV come from the germline V gene. The CDR3 reads CASSLGDYNTGELFF. The CDR3, as DNA: TGTGCCAGCAGCTTAGGGGACTATAACACCGGGGAGCTGTTTTTT.